This entry lists 6 T cell receptor beta chains sequenced from one sample in a study of regulatory T cells in long-lasting Graves disease. Construction of the TCR beta libraries employed iRepertoire HTBI primers in conjunction with Arm-PCR of CDR3 regions. One entry per CDR3 protein, called by TCRdb with MiXCR from the multiplex PCR reads. This sample has around 450,000 distinct CDR3 sequences, with 15% to 20% found just once. Time point noted: newly diagnosed GD, antithyroid drugs for less than 3 months. Scientists built the TCR library using RNA that was extracted from PBMCs. The data were also submitted as part of a second study, on T cells in Graves' hyperthyroidism and ophthalmopathy.

Sequences were derived from peripheral blood mononuclear cells (PBMCs), sampled at new diagnosis, from a patient treated with antithyroid drugs. The origin of the receptors is a middle-aged man with Graves disease.

This clonotype was picked up a small number of times. CDR3 amino acids: CASSLVAGRTDTQYF. CDR3 DNA sequence: TGTGCCAGCAGCTTAGTAGCAGGGAGGACAGATACGCAGTATTTT. The chain uses TRBV11-2 and TRBJ2-3; D might be TRBD2 (6 bases). CDR3 length equals 15 residues. V lost 1 base and J 3 bases, leaving 11 bases between the germline ends. Germline CDR1 is SGHAT and CDR2 is FQNNGV.

This sequence joins TRBV5-5 and TRBJ1-5, with 7 bases fitting TRBD1. This CDR3 spans 16 amino acids. V gave up 4 bases and J gave up 4 bases; unmatched junction bases: 11. Germline assignment: CDR1 SGHKS and CDR2 YYEKEE (reference sequence). The DNA for the CDR3 is TGTGCCAGCAGCCCATGGCACAGGGGAGGTAATCAGCCCCAGCATTTT. Residues: CASSPWHRGGNQPQHF. The full variable domain, completed using reference TRBV5-5 and TRBJ1-5, is DAGVTQSPTHLIKTRGQQVTLRCSPISGHKSVSWYQQVLGQGPQFIFQYYEKEERGRGNFPDRFSARQFPNYSSELNVNALLLGDSALYLCASSPWHRGGNQPQHFGDGTRLSIL.

This clonotype appeared a few times. The rearrangement links TRBV19 to TRBJ1-6; D is uncertain. Germline loops: CDR1 LNHDA, CDR2 SQIVND (reference sequence). Trimming stripped 7 bases from V and 7 bases from J, with 11 bases between. The CDR3 spans 13 residues. CDR3 DNA sequence: TGTGCCAGTATGGAGAGCTTAAATTCACCCCTCCACTTT. Its translation is CASMESLNSPLHF. Using reference TRBV19 and TRBJ1-6 for the parts outside the CDR3, the full variable domain is DGGITQSPKYLFRKEGQNVTLSCEQNLNHDAMYWYRQDPGQGLRLIYYSQIVNDFQKGDIAEGYSVSREKKESFPLTVTSAQKNPTAFYLCASMESLNSPLHFGNGTRLTVT.

This clonotype has at least ten counts. The chain combines TRBV20-1 with TRBJ2-1, with 8 bases that match TRBD2. This CDR3 has 14 residues. CDR1 is DFQATT and CDR2 is SNEGSKA in the germline V gene (reference sequence). The junction had 10 bases not matched to a gene; V was cut back by 5 bases and J by 7 bases. CDR3 residues: CSARRAGDGNEQFF. Written as DNA, the CDR3 is TGCAGTGCTCGCCGAGCGGGAGACGGTAATGAGCAGTTCTTC.

This clonotype came up many times. The chain joins TRBV18 to TRBJ1-1, with D hard to call. V was shortened by 1 base and J by 0 bases, with 9 bases between the two germline ends. This CDR3 contains 15 residues. Looked up from germline, CDR1 is KGHSH and CDR2 is LQKENI. CDR3 residues: CASSPRDGLNTEAFF. The CDR3, as DNA: TGTGCCAGCTCACCACGCGACGGACTGAACACTGAAGCTTTCTTT. The variable domain in full, with the rest retrieved from reference TRBV18 and TRBJ1-1, is NAGVMQNPRHLVRRRGQEARLRCSPMKGHSHVYWYRQLPEEGLKFMVYLQKENIIDESGMPKERFSAEFPKEGPSILRIQQVVRGDSAAYFCASSPRDGLNTEAFFGQGTRLTVV.

A remark on this clonotype: With a much larger clone just one base away, this may be a read error. The V gene is TRBV11-1, the J gene TRBJ2-7; D might be TRBD1 (6 bases). The CDR3 length is 14 residues. Per germline, CDR1 SGHAT and CDR2 FQDESV (reference sequence). The V end was cut by 5 bases, the J end by 7 bases, with 18 bases between. The CDR3 reads CASSQRGGLNEQYF. DNA for the CDR3: TGTGCCAGCAGCCAACGTGGGGGCCTCAATGAGCAGTACTTC.